This TCR beta chain was found in a study of regulatory T cells in long-lasting Graves disease. The time point: newly diagnosed GD, antithyroid drugs for less than 3 months. Extracted PBMC RNA gave rise to the TCR library. Assembly of TCR beta libraries relied on iRepertoire HTBI primers together with Arm-PCR of CDR3 regions. TCRdb recomputed calls from the multiplex PCR reads with MiXCR, one row per CDR3 protein. The sample has about 330,000 distinct CDR3 sequences; 15% to 20% are singletons. At least ten counts were recorded for this clonotype. CDR1 is SEHNR, CDR2 FQNEAQ, per germline (reference sequence). After removal of 5 bases from V and 6 bases from J, the junction contained 13 bases not matched to a gene. This CDR3 region has 15 residues. The same specimen was also included in a second study, on T cells in Graves' hyperthyroidism and ophthalmopathy. In that study: In patients aged 18 to 65, hyperthyroidism was newly diagnosed, with duration under 2 months. Prediction of ophthalmopathy progression came a median 6.5 months pre-onset.

This TCR came from a woman aged 18 to 35 with Graves disease. The sequencing used peripheral blood mononuclear cells (PBMCs), collected at new diagnosis, from a patient treated with antithyroid drugs. This chain connects TRBV7-9 to TRBJ2-7; 7 nucleotides agree with TRBD2. CDR3 loop: CASSPGGLVSFEQYF. CDR3 bases: TGTGCCAGCAGCCCCGGAGGACTAGTTTCTTTCGAGCAGTACTTC.